This T cell receptor beta chain is drawn from a study of technical replicates of blood from several donors (dated by TCRdb to about 2017). Remarks on this clone: Its target antigen remains unknown. No qualities accompany the bases; no much larger clone lies one base away.

Libraries were constructed by the immunoSEQ multiplex PCR assay. TCRdb obtained this table from immuneACCESS and retained in-frame rearrangements with V and J assigned. These tables miss some clones; where compared with another copy, unresolved V genes account for less than half of the shortfall, and the remainder is unexplained. Present in this sample are about 34,000 clones, approximately 92% of which were seen just once. The top ten constitute approximately 4% of the sample. The sequence was collected from a human donor in good health. Some clones in this sample may be carry-over from other donors' samples. Material for sequencing was PBMCs.

The bases are TGCGCCAGCAGCCAAGACGGGCAGGGGGCATACAATGAGCAGTTCTTC. This gives the protein CASSQDGQGAYNEQFF. This chain joins TRBV4-3 to TRBJ2-1, with 8 middle bases fitting TRBD1. V trim: 0 bases; J trim: 4 bases; unmatched bases: 5. The CDR3 numbers 16 residues from cysteine through phenylalanine. Only CDR3 DNA remains: 48 bases, in frame from the first base. CDR1 LGHNA and CDR2 YSLEER are derived from the germline V gene.